The 10 T cell receptor beta chains in this list originate from one sample, sequenced in a study of Ad26.COV2.S vaccination and SARS-CoV-2 variants (dated by TCRdb to the early 2020s). According to the study, the label for this sample's treatment or condition signals: around 19 received Ad26.COV2.S at low or high dose, single or two shots; about 5 received placebo; per-sample allocation not given. Repertoires of vaccine and placebo recipients were sequenced from samples collected on day 63 after the first injection. The library was built by means of the immunoSEQ multiplex PCR assay. Here the immuneACCESS table is served through TCRdb, limited to in-frame sequences with V and J called. Missing clones are a known gap in these copies; in checked studies unresolved V genes cover under half, and the rest lacks a known reason. The sample table holds roughly 400,000 clones, of which 90% were seen once. The ten largest clones represent roughly 4.3% of the sample.

Sample: peripheral blood, taken in a trial of Ad26.COV2.S vaccine versus placebo. The receptor source for this set is a person aged 18 to 59 who received the Ad26.COV2.S COVID-19 vaccine or a placebo.

The chain links TRBV2 to TRBJ2-5, with D hard to call. The CDR3 runs 14 residues. V gave up 4 bases and J gave up 0 bases, with 9 bases separating them. Germline V gene sequence: CDR1 SNHLY, CDR2 FYNNEI. The CDR3 DNA reads TGTGCCAGCAGTGGAGGAACCAACCAAGAGACCCAGTACTTC. Translated, it gives CASSGGTNQETQYF. Variable domain in full (rest from reference TRBV2 and TRBJ2-5): EPEVTQTPSHQVTQMGQEVILRCVPISNHLYFYWYRQILGQKVEFLVSFYNNEISEKSEIFDDQFSVERPDGSNFTLKIRSTKLEDSAMYFCASSGGTNQETQYFGPGTRLLVL.

This sequence joins TRBV6-2 or TRBV6-3 and TRBJ2-7; 8 bases agree with TRBD2. V lost 2 bases and J lost 6; bases outside the gene matches: 6. This CDR3 spans 14 amino acids. Germline values: CDR1 MNHEY, CDR2 SVGEGT. DNA for the CDR3: TGTGCCAGCAGTTACCCAAACAGCGGGGGCGAGCAGTACTTC. Translated, it gives CASSYPNSGGEQYF.

The chain links TRBV19 to TRBJ2-3; 8 bases are shared with TRBD1. V lost 6 bases and J lost 3; bases outside the gene matches: 8. This CDR3 spans 15 amino acids. Germline V gives CDR1 LNHDA, CDR2 SQIVND (reference sequence). As DNA, the CDR3 is TGTGCCAGTAGCCTTACGACAGGGGCGACAGATACGCAGTATTTT. Encoded protein: CASSLTTGATDTQYF.

V gene TRBV4-2 combines with J gene TRBJ2-7; 7 bases are a match to TRBD1. CDR3 size: 14 residues. Germline values: CDR1 LGHNA, CDR2 YNFKEQ. With 4 bases clipped from V and 3 bases from J, the junction kept 6 bases outside the gene matches. The DNA for the CDR3 is TGTGCCAGCAGCCCCCAGGGGGACCTCTACGAGCAGTACTTC. The encoded protein is CASSPQGDLYEQYF.

This clone was detected only a few times. CDR3: CASSYPSSPVWHF. The CDR3 coding sequence is TGTGCCAGCAGTTACCCTTCCTCCCCCGTTTGGCATTTT. The chain combines TRBV28 with TRBJ1-5; D gene unclear. The CDR3 loop spans 13 amino acids. V lost 4 bases, J lost 15 bases, and 19 bases lay in between. CDR1 is MDHEN, CDR2 SYDVKM, per germline.

This clone was counted once. The CDR3 DNA reads as TGTGCCAGCAGCCGGGGACTACGGAAACAAGAGACCCAGTACTTC. It codes for CASSRGLRKQETQYF. The chain employs TRBV3-1 (or the pseudogene TRBV3-2) and TRBJ2-5, with TRBD2 identical over 7 bases. This CDR3 is 15 amino acids long. Germline V lookup: CDR1 LGHDT, CDR2 YNNKEL (reference sequence). Trimming at V came to 4 bases and at J to 2 bases, leaving 7 bases not matched to a gene.

This clone showed up just a few times. The chain employs TRBV7-2 and TRBJ1-5; no definite D call. CDR1 and CDR2 (germline): SGHTA, FQGNSA. Deletions cut 5 bases from V and 2 bases from J, with 13 bases between. This CDR3 spans 15 amino acids. The CDR3 reads CASSVRIGGNQPQHF. Here the CDR3 DNA reads TGTGCCAGCAGCGTTAGGATCGGAGGCAATCAGCCCCAGCATTTT.

Of note for this clone: One end of the junction fails to match germline, which may point to a read error. The chain employs TRBV29-1 and TRBJ2-2, with 7 bases that match TRBD2. The CDR3 spans 14 residues. Germline values: CDR1 SQVTM, CDR2 ANQGSEA. The CDR3 DNA is TGCAGCGTTGGCCTAGCGGTGAACACCGGGAAGCTGTTTTTT. It codes for CSVGLAVNTGKLFF.

The count of this clone is one. The V call is TRBV28, the J call TRBJ1-2; D is uncertain. Trimming cost V 2 bases and J 4 bases, with 5 bases left between them. The CDR3 consists of 12 residues. Germline values: CDR1 MDHEN, CDR2 SYDVKM. CDR3 amino acids: CASSLRVYGYTF. The CDR3 nucleotides are TGTGCCAGCAGTTTAAGGGTCTATGGCTACACCTTC.

The chain couples TRBV18 to TRBJ2-1; the D gene is possibly TRBD2 (5 bases). Germline CDR1 KGHSH, CDR2 LQKENI. CDR3 length: 14 amino acids. V gave up 2 bases and J gave up 7 bases, with 12 bases separating them. CDR3 region: CASSPSTGFNEQFF. The CDR3, as DNA: TGTGCCAGCTCACCATCGACGGGGTTTAATGAGCAGTTCTTC.